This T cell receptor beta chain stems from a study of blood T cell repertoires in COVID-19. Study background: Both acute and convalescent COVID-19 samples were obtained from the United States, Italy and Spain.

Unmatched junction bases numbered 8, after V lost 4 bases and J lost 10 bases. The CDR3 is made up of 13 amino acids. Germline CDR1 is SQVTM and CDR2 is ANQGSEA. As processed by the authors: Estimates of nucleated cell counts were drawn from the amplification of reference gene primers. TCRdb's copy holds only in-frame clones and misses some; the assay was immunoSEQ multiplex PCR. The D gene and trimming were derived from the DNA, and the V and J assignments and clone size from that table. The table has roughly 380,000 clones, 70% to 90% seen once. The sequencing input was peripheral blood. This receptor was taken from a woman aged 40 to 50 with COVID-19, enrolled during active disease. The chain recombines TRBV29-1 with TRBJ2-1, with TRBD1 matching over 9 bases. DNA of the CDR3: TGCAGCGTTGGGACAGGGGTCTCTATCGAGCAGTTCTTC. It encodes CSVGTGVSIEQFF.